The 2 T cell receptor beta chains below were found in one sample sequenced in a study of T cell responses to AZD1222 COVID-19 vaccine. Measured with immunoSEQ multiplex PCR; TCRdb has only the in-frame clones, and not every one. The sample yields 170,000 or so clones, approximately 93% seen once. The specimen was peripheral blood, collected on day 0 of AZD1222 vaccination. These receptors came from an adult in good health.

The chain's CDR3 is CAISEPVGRLAVSGNTIYF. CDR3 bases: TGTGCCATCAGTGAGCCGGTGGGTCGTCTGGCCGTCTCTGGAAACACCATATATTTT. This sequence joins TRBV10-3 and TRBJ1-3; D gene ambiguous. Trimming left V 2 bases short and J 0 bases short, with 20 bases between. Germline V gene sequence: CDR1 ENHRY, CDR2 SYGVKD. This CDR3 has 19 residues.

In regard to this clone: In the same sample, other DNA sequences code for this CDR3. The chain carries TRBV15 and TRBJ1-6; weak D call: TRBD1 (5 bases). The CDR3 has 14 amino acids. V lost 2 bases and J 3 bases, leaving 5 bases between the germline ends. In germline, CDR1 is LNHNV, CDR2 YYDKDF (reference sequence). The CDR3 is CATSRQGYNSPLHF. In nucleotides, the CDR3 is TGTGCCACCAGCAGACAGGGCTATAATTCACCCCTCCACTTT.